This T cell receptor beta chain was found in a study of cytomegalovirus exposure and HLA in healthy donors. Study-wide results and limits: In vitro experiments confirmed that three CMV-associated chains were specific for CMV antigens.

CDR3 length equals 15 residues. Germline CDR1 is SGHRS and CDR2 is YFSETQ. V was clipped by 7 bases and J by 4 bases; unmatched bases: 12. Assay used: immunoSEQ multiplex PCR; TCRdb lists only in-frame clones, some missing. The table includes 150,000 to 200,000 clones, about nine tenths detected once. Concerning this clone: The antigen is undetermined.

Input material: PBMCs. The chain links TRBV5-1 to TRBJ2-5; 8 bases are shared with TRBD2. The source is a man aged 18 to 29 in good health and CMV-seropositive. CDR3 coding DNA: TGCGCCAGCGTTCTTGGAGGGACTAGGGGAGAGACCCAGTACTTC. Translating gives CASVLGGTRGETQYF.